This T cell receptor beta chain appears in the sequencing data of a study of T cell responses to AZD1222 COVID-19 vaccine (dated by TCRdb to the early 2020s). Turning to the overall study: Because spike-specific TCR depth and breadth did not differ between the two schedules, AZD1222 recipients who got a second dose at roughly 4 weeks were pooled with those who got a second dose at roughly 12 weeks. A total of just over 230 trial participants underwent TCR sequencing, of whom 200 to 220 received two doses of AZD1222 and approximately 25 received two doses of the MenACWY control vaccine. Trial participants were enrolled by age into 18-55, 56-69 and 70-plus year subgroups, with roughly 150, 30 and 60 TCR-sequenced participants respectively. Paper-wide results and their limitations: Conclusions about previously exposed vaccinees are limited, since just a handful of AZD1222 recipients were seropositive for SARS-CoV-2 at baseline. The whole spike protein was spanned by vaccine-associated CD4 TCRs, and dominant responses were seen in regions 160-218 and 743-854. In the small 56-69-year group, the increase in depth fell short of significance, most likely because of low power. Spike-specific TCR breadth and depth rose significantly after two AZD1222 doses compared with day 0 and with MenACWY recipients. Because no day 14 peak-response samples were available, repertoires were characterized only after the peak T cell response. Reportedly, close to half of the unique spike-specific TCRs recognized epitopes lying outside the regions that are mutated in the B.1.351 and B.1.1.7 variants. Participants were mostly white British and included more females than males, and it was suggested by the authors that clonal diversity may have been underestimated.

CDR1 is given as MNHEY and CDR2 as SMNVEV, both from the germline V gene (reference sequence). Spanning cysteine to phenylalanine, the CDR3 consists of 13 amino acids. Just the 39-base CDR3 DNA is kept, in frame starting at base 1. V is clipped by 3 bases and J by 5 bases, and the sequence between their germline boundaries is 7 bases long. The sample's time point label, decoded: baseline before first vaccination. The vaccinee samples were drawn from two UK trials, COV001 and COV002, one of which was a single-blind randomized controlled phase 2/3 trial testing AZD1222 (ChAdOx1 nCoV-19) in healthy adults. For TCRbeta chain sequencing, PBMC samples from trial participants were taken at day 0 and at day 28 after the second dose. The CDR3 regions of human TCRbeta chains were analyzed by immunosequencing. Turning to the authors' computational methods: Repertoire TCRs were matched against a reference library of SARS-CoV-2-specific TCRs generated with the MIRA antigen-specificity platform. Breadth was defined as the fraction of unique TCRs that were SARS-CoV-2-associated, and depth was defined as the fraction of total T cells that were SARS-CoV-2-associated. Using the MIRA data, every spike-specific TCR was mapped to the spike region that the TCR reacted to and assigned to either a CD4 or a CD8 class. Log10-transformed breadth and depth values were compared by one-way ANOVA with Sidak's multiple comparisons tests. TCRdb stores this immuneACCESS table with in-frame sequences only. Part of the clones is absent; in the studies checked, under half of the shortfall reflects unresolved V genes, and no reason is known for the rest. V and J calls and clone size are copied from that table; D and trimming were computed from the DNA. The sample yields more than 85,000 clones; about nine tenths were counted once. The ten most abundant clones make up less than 8% of the sample.

Remarks on this clone: Its antigen has not been determined. One base away there is no much larger clone; base qualities are not given.

The chain links TRBV27 with TRBJ1-4, with the D gene not clear enough to name. The starting material was peripheral blood, obtained on day 0 of AZD1222 vaccination. The TCR sequence derives from an adult in good health. The nucleotide sequence is TGTGCCAGCAGTTTGAACAGAAATGAAAAACTGTTTTTT. Translated, this is CASSLNRNEKLFF. Reference TRBV27 and TRBJ1-4 proteins supply the regions before and after the CDR3; the full variable domain is: EAQVTQNPRYLITVTGKKLTVTCSQNMNHEYMSWYRQDPGLGLRQIYYSMNVEVTDKGDVPEGYKVSRKEKRNFPLILESPSPNQTSLYFCASSLNRNEKLFFGSGTQLSVL.